This TCR beta chain was found in a study of blood T cell repertoires in COVID-19. Study at large: Sample material is recorded as cDNA or gDNA derived from T cells, B-cell-depleted T cells, or PBMCs.

V was cut by 8 bases and J by 3 bases, with 5 bases left in between. Germline V gives CDR1 LGHNT, CDR2 FRNRAP. The CDR3 is made up of 10 amino acids. Assay: immunoSEQ multiplex PCR; the TCRdb copy retains only in-frame clones and omits some. Here the sample spans some 180,000 clones, approximately 80% being singletons. The specimen sequenced was peripheral blood. This receptor was taken from a human donor in a cohort sampled during active COVID-19. This chain connects TRBV12-5 to TRBJ2-7, with D unresolved. Here the CDR3 DNA reads TGTGCTAGTCGCGGCTACGAGCAGTACTTC. Encoded protein: CASRGYEQYF.